The 31 T cell receptor beta chains in this list originate from one sample, sequenced in a study of T-cell reconstitution after alpha-beta-depleted transplantation in children (dated by TCRdb to 2016 to 2017). Libraries were constructed by PCR. TCRdb records Illumina HiSeq 2500 as the sequencer. TCR libraries were prepared with molecular barcoding, using unique molecular identifiers to normalize TCRbeta repertoire quantification. TCRdb trimmed the raw reads at Q25, called clones with MiXCR and kept productive beta chains. Rows matching on CDR3 protein sequence are summarized as one entry with the most common DNA and genes. In this sample the table shows 540,000 or so distinct CDR3 sequences, approximately 22% of which occur a single time. The ten largest make up roughly an eighth of the sample. The meaning of the sample's treatment or condition label: allogeneic hematopoietic cell transplantation with graft depleted of TCRalphabeta T cells and CD19 B cells.

The input for sequencing was PBMCs, mostly from graft donor cells, taken 360 days after TCRalphabeta/CD19-depleted stem cell transplant. The source is a boy under three years old who had a stem cell transplant for acute myeloid leukemia, so the T cells may come from the graft donor.

The CDR3 is CASSSGLAGGLKTQYF. In DNA, the CDR3 is TGTGCCAGCAGCTCCGGACTAGCGGGGGGGTTGAAGACCCAGTACTTC. V gene TRBV7-2 combines with J gene TRBJ2-5; TRBD2 matches 15 bases. Germline CDR1 reads SGHTA; CDR2 reads FQGNSA. This CDR3 has 16 residues. V lost 4 bases, J lost 6 bases, and 6 bases stayed unmatched.

The chain links TRBV25-1 to TRBJ2-1; the D gene could be TRBD1 or TRBD2 (5 bases each). The germline gives CDR1 MGHDK, CDR2 SYGVNS. This CDR3 comprises 14 residues. Trimming removed 5 bases from V and 10 bases from J, with 18 bases in between. CDR3 in DNA: TGTGCCAGCAGTCCGGGACCGTCGCCCGGAGAGCAGTTCTTC. Protein: CASSPGPSPGEQFF.

The chain links TRBV10-3 to TRBJ2-7, with 9 bases lining up with TRBD1. Germline values: CDR1 ENHRY, CDR2 SYGVKD. The CDR3 loop spans 15 amino acids. With V trimmed by 0 bases and J by 3 bases, 3 bases remained unmatched. The CDR3 here is CAISESGQGFYEQYF. For the CDR3, the DNA is TGTGCCATCAGTGAGTCAGGACAGGGGTTCTACGAGCAGTACTTC.

The genes are TRBV6-2 or TRBV6-3 and TRBJ1-1, with D hard to call. Between the trimmed V and J ends, which lost 5 bases and 1 base, there was a span of 11 bases. This CDR3 is built from 14 residues. Germline lookup yields CDR1 MNHEY and CDR2 SVGEGT. The CDR3 loop is CASSTAQRNTEAFF. The CDR3 nucleotides read TGTGCCAGCAGTACAGCGCAAAGGAACACTGAAGCTTTCTTT.

This clonotype was seen many times. The J gene is TRBJ1-1, the V gene TRBV20-1; 7 positions match TRBD1. The junction had 10 bases not matched to a gene; V was cut back by 3 bases and J by 6 bases. The CDR3 runs to 14 residues. Germline-derived CDR1 and CDR2 are DFQATT and SNEGSKA (reference sequence). CDR3 DNA: TGCAGTGCTAGCCTCGGACAGGTTGGCTCTGAAGCTTTCTTT. It is translated as CSASLGQVGSEAFF.

The rearrangement uses TRBV18 and TRBJ2-7, with unresolved D. Per the germline V gene, CDR1 is KGHSH and CDR2 is LQKENI. This CDR3 region has 15 residues. The V end was cut by 4 bases, the J end by 1 base, with 14 bases between. The CDR3 reads CASSLGPPYSYEQYF. Here the CDR3 DNA reads TGTGCCAGCTCACTTGGCCCACCTTATTCCTACGAGCAGTACTTC.

V gene TRBV12-3 or TRBV12-4 combines with J gene TRBJ2-5, with a weak D call TRBD2 (6 bases). Trimming removed 7 bases at V and 2 bases at J, with 17 bases between. The CDR3 contains 15 residues. CDR3 coding DNA: TGTGCCAGCACCTCGGGGGTGGGGCTTCAAGAGACCCAGTACTTC. Translation gives CASTSGVGLQETQYF.

This clonotype came up many times. The rearrangement links TRBV3-1 to TRBJ2-5, with D possibly matching TRBD2 (5 bases). The length of the CDR3 is 14 residues. Per germline, CDR1 LGHDT and CDR2 YNNKEL (reference sequence). Trimming took off 1 base at V and 7 bases at J, with 13 bases between the two ends. The CDR3 reads CASSQGRLRGTQYF. The CDR3 DNA is TGTGCCAGCAGCCAAGGACGGCTCCGGGGGACCCAGTACTTC.

The V and J genes are TRBV5-1 and TRBJ1-2; TRBD1 matches at 9 bases. The CDR3 has 14 amino acids. Looked up from germline, CDR1 is SGHRS and CDR2 is YFSETQ. V lost 3 bases and J lost 4; bases outside the gene matches: 4. DNA for the CDR3: TGCGCCAGCAGCTCCCGGGACAGGGCCTATGGCTACACCTTC. Protein sequence: CASSSRDRAYGYTF.

This clonotype was seen ten or more times. The rearrangement joins TRBV12-3 or TRBV12-4 to TRBJ1-2; D is ambiguous. V dropped 3 bases and J dropped 7 bases, with 9 bases sitting between them. This CDR3 region has 12 residues. The CDR3 loop reads CASSFYGVGYTF. CDR3 nucleotides: TGTGCCAGCAGTTTTTATGGGGTTGGCTACACCTTC.

This clonotype was seen at least ten times. V gene TRBV25-1 combines with J gene TRBJ1-2; 10 positions match TRBD1. Per germline, CDR1 MGHDK and CDR2 SYGVNS. The CDR3 covers 17 residues. The V and J ends lost 1 base and 2 bases, in that order; junction bases with no gene match: 7. The CDR3 DNA reads TGTGCCAGCAGTGAATCGGGGACAGGGGTCCCAAACTATGGCTACACCTTC. Protein: CASSESGTGVPNYGYTF.

As for this clonotype: A much larger clone lies one base from this, so it may be a read error. The chain employs TRBV20-1 and TRBJ2-7, with D possibly being TRBD2 (6 bases). Germline V CDR1 and CDR2: DFQATT, SNEGSKA (reference sequence). The CDR3 is made up of 12 amino acids. Deletions cut 0 bases from V and 3 bases from J, with 6 bases between. The CDR3 sequence is CSAREEGYEQYV. CDR3 DNA: TGCAGTGCTAGAGAGGAGGGCTACGAGCAGTACGTC.

In its sample, this clonotype was seen many times. The chain recombines TRBV24-1 with TRBJ2-1; 7 nucleotides match TRBD2. CDR3 length: 15 residues. CDR1 KGHDR and CDR2 SFDVKD come from the germline V gene. V dropped 3 bases and J dropped 8; count of bases not matched to a gene: 9. This CDR3 reads CATSDPRTRTDEQFF. DNA for the CDR3: TGTGCCACCAGTGATCCCCGGACTAGGACGGATGAGCAGTTCTTC.

The rearrangement joins TRBV25-1 to TRBJ1-6; D not resolved. The germline gives CDR1 MGHDK, CDR2 SYGVNS. This CDR3 spans 12 amino acids. Between the trimmed V and J ends, which lost 0 bases and 10 bases, there was a span of 4 bases. The CDR3 protein is CASSEYYSPLHF. The DNA of the CDR3 is TGTGCCAGCAGTGAATATTACTCACCCCTCCACTTT.

This clonotype has a count of ten or more. The CDR3 here is CASSQRKIGLGETQYF. DNA for the CDR3: TGTGCCAGCAGCCAACGGAAAATTGGCCTCGGAGAGACCCAGTACTTC. V is TRBV14 and J is TRBJ2-5; no reliable D call. The CDR3 length is 16 residues. CDR1 is SGHDN and CDR2 is FVKESK in the germline V gene. Trimming removed 2 bases from V and 4 bases from J, with 17 bases in between.

In its sample, this clonotype was seen many times. V gene TRBV20-1 combines with J gene TRBJ2-1; weak D call: TRBD2 (5 bases). The germline V and J ends were trimmed by 0 bases and 0 bases, with 18 bases remaining between them. The CDR3 is made up of 18 amino acids. Germline CDR1 is DFQATT and CDR2 is SNEGSKA (reference sequence). The chain's CDR3 is CSARDQGESGFSYNEQFF. CDR3 nucleotide sequence: TGCAGTGCTAGAGATCAAGGCGAATCGGGGTTCTCCTACAATGAGCAGTTCTTC.

This clonotype was counted once. The V and J genes are TRBV6-2 or TRBV6-3 and TRBJ2-7, with TRBD2 identical over 8 bases. CDR1 is MNHEY and CDR2 is SVGEGT in the germline V gene. V trimming: 2 bases; J trimming: 5 bases; junction bases outside the gene matches: 8. This CDR3 comprises 15 residues. Here the CDR3 reads CASSYRGLVSNEQYF. CDR3 nucleotide sequence: TGTGCCAGCAGTTACCGGGGACTAGTCTCTAACGAGCAGTACTTC.

V usage is TRBV20-1 and J usage is TRBJ2-2; 7 nucleotides match TRBD1. V lost 2 bases and J lost 0; bases outside the gene matches: 9. Looked up from germline, CDR1 is DFQATT and CDR2 is SNEGSKA (reference sequence). There are 17 residues in the CDR3. The CDR3 bases are TGCAGTGCTAGAATTTTGAGAGGGACAGCGAACACCGGGGAGCTGTTTTTT. Amino acid sequence: CSARILRGTANTGELFF.

This clonotype was seen many times. The chain joins TRBV20-1 to TRBJ1-1; maybe TRBD1 (6 bases). CDR3 size: 15 residues. CDR1 DFQATT and CDR2 SNEGSKA come from the germline V gene (reference sequence). The V end was cut by 1 base, the J end by 5 bases, with 17 bases between. For the CDR3, the DNA is TGCAGTGCTAGAGGGGGGGCAGGCCGGTATACTGAAGCTTTCTTT. It specifies CSARGGAGRYTEAFF.

This clonotype was seen a few times. J is TRBJ1-1 and V is TRBV4-3; D gene uncertain. The germline V gene has CDR1 LGHNA and CDR2 YSLEER. The CDR3 runs to 17 residues. V lost 0 bases and J lost 0, with 14 bases in between. The CDR3 spells CASSQDPTSTLNTEAFF. For the CDR3, the DNA is TGCGCCAGCAGCCAAGACCCGACATCGACTTTGAACACTGAAGCTTTCTTT.

This clonotype showed up many times. The V gene is TRBV27, the J gene TRBJ2-5, with a tentative D call TRBD2 (6 bases). Per germline, CDR1 MNHEY and CDR2 SMNVEV (reference sequence). The CDR3 covers 16 residues. The ends were cut back, 5 bases at V and 0 bases at J, with 16 bases in the middle. The CDR3 DNA is TGTGCCAGCAGTCCCCAAGTGACTAGGTACCAAGAGACCCAGTACTTC. Its translation: CASSPQVTRYQETQYF.

The genes are TRBV4-2 and TRBJ2-3; 7 bases match TRBD1. This CDR3 has 16 amino acids. V dropped 0 bases and J dropped 1; count of bases not matched to a gene: 4. The germline V gene has CDR1 LGHNA and CDR2 YNFKEQ. CDR3 in DNA: TGTGCCAGCAGCCAAGATTTCGGGACAGGCACAGATACGCAGTATTTT. Its translation: CASSQDFGTGTDTQYF.

This clonotype came up many times. The rearrangement joins TRBV12-3 or TRBV12-4 to TRBJ1-6, with D maybe TRBD1 (5 bases). Trimming removed 7 bases at V and 0 bases at J, with 10 bases between. The CDR3 is made up of 15 amino acids. CDR3 sequence (DNA): TGTGCCAGCACCCGAGGGGTCTCCTATAATTCACCCCTCCACTTT. Protein product: CASTRGVSYNSPLHF.

The table lists this clonotype with a few counts. The gene calls are TRBV29-1 and TRBJ2-7; D ambiguous. V gave up 5 bases and J gave up 2 bases, with 10 bases separating them. Germline V gene sequence: CDR1 SQVTM, CDR2 ANQGSEA. This CDR3 comprises 12 residues. CDR3 residues: CSVQTSTYEQYF. The CDR3 DNA is TGCAGCGTTCAAACCTCAACCTACGAGCAGTACTTC.

The rearrangement links TRBV29-1 to TRBJ2-3; 8 nucleotides match TRBD1. Germline V gives CDR1 SQVTM, CDR2 ANQGSEA. The CDR3 length is 15 residues. V lost 3 bases to trimming and J lost 2 bases; unmatched junction nucleotides: 7. The CDR3 loop reads CSVDTDRGATDTQYF. The CDR3 nucleotides are TGCAGCGTTGATACCGACAGGGGAGCCACAGATACGCAGTATTTT.

This clonotype came up many times. The chain joins TRBV2 to TRBJ2-5; possible D gene TRBD2, 7 bases. V dropped 6 bases and J dropped 8 bases, with 10 bases sitting between them. The germline gives CDR1 SNHLY, CDR2 FYNNEI. The CDR3 runs to 11 residues. CDR3 sequence (DNA): TGTGCCAGCAGAGGGGGGGGAACCCAGTACTTC. Amino acids: CASRGGGTQYF.

The DNA for the CDR3 is TGTGCCAGCAGCGTCCAGGGGGCGTATGGGGCCAACGTCCTGACTTTC. It is translated as CASSVQGAYGANVLTF. The V gene is TRBV7-9, the J gene TRBJ2-6; TRBD1 matches 8 bases. The V segment lost 5 bases and the J segment 3 bases; nucleotides outside the gene matches: 6. The CDR3 loop spans 16 amino acids. Per the germline V gene, CDR1 is SEHNR and CDR2 is FQNEAQ (reference sequence).

The CDR3 reads CASSLAEGAYTGELFF. The DNA of the CDR3 is TGTGCCAGCAGCTTAGCGGAGGGGGCATACACCGGGGAGCTGTTTTTT. V is TRBV7-6 and J is TRBJ2-2; possible D gene TRBD1, 7 bases. Per the germline V gene, CDR1 is SGHVS and CDR2 is FNYEAQ. The length of the CDR3 is 16 residues. Trimming removed 0 bases from V and 3 bases from J, with 11 bases in between.

This clonotype was picked up a small number of times. This chain joins TRBV6-6 and TRBJ2-3, with D possibly TRBD2 on 5 matching bases. The V gene's germline CDR1 is MNHNY and CDR2 SVGAGI (reference sequence). Trimming pared 7 bases from V and 7 bases from J, leaving 12 bases between. The CDR3 extends over 12 amino acids. The CDR3 reads CASKEAANTQYF. For the CDR3, the DNA is TGTGCCAGCAAGGAGGCAGCTAATACGCAGTATTTT.

This clonotype showed up just a few times. The rearrangement links TRBV24-1 to TRBJ2-1; no firm D call. V shed 5 bases and J shed 8 bases, with 6 bases lying between them. Germline values: CDR1 KGHDR, CDR2 SFDVKD. The CDR3 spans 11 residues. The CDR3, as DNA: TGTGCCACCAGTGGTCGTTATGAGCAGTTCTTC. Amino acids: CATSGRYEQFF.

This clonotype was detected a few times. This rearrangement joins TRBV6-1 to TRBJ1-3, with D possibly being TRBD1 (6 bases). V dropped 6 bases and J dropped 5 bases, with 14 bases sitting between them. Germline V gene sequence: CDR1 MNHNS, CDR2 SASEGT. The CDR3 runs to 14 residues. The CDR3 loop reads CASREAGDRNTIYF. In DNA, the CDR3 is TGTGCCAGCAGAGAGGCAGGGGATCGAAACACCATATATTTT.